By share, the clone carrying this T cell receptor beta chain ranks as medium-sized. Its antigen is not identified. TCRdb called the reads again in MiXCR, with one record for every CDR3 protein. The table lists some 130,000 distinct CDR3 sequences, about 24% of them singletons. The data derive from a study of T cell repertoires in cytomegalovirus infection. Study-wide background: Public TCR beta signatures were indicative of both CMV infection and a matching HLA type. Study-level points and caveats: HLA-C-restricted CMV-specific TCR beta clonotypes prevailed in the ex vivo response.

This TCR came from a human donor in good health (CMV status not recorded). Some clones in this sample may be carry-over from other donors' samples. Sequenced: PBMCs, sequenced either directly or after in vitro stimulation (not recorded which).

CDR3 DNA sequence: TGTGCCAGCAGCTTCGGGCGGACTGGCCTAAGGGTATCACCCCTCCACTTT. It encodes CASSFGRTGLRVSPLHF. The genes are TRBV7-2 and TRBJ1-6; D is unclear. V was clipped by 3 bases and J by 10 bases, with 22 bases between them. The CDR3 spans 17 residues. The germline CDR1 and CDR2 sequences are SGHTA and FQGNSA.